These 8 T cell receptor beta chains were all obtained from the same sample, sequenced in a study of blood T cells in healthy people across ages. Using a J-beta primer mix together with a sample-barcoded 5' primer, a second PCR was run for roughly 7 to 12 cycles. TCRdb re-derived calls from the 5' RACE reads in MiXCR, one entry per CDR3 protein. The table includes roughly 1,500,000 distinct CDR3 sequences, roughly 32% detected once. Sequencing was performed on blood. The receptors were gathered from a woman aged 25 to 45 in good health.

This clonotype appeared once. The chain links TRBV9 to TRBJ2-3, with 10 bases lining up with TRBD2. The V gene's germline CDR1 is SGDLS and CDR2 YYNGEE. V dropped 4 bases and J dropped 6; count of bases not matched to a gene: 14. The CDR3 consists of 17 residues. The chain's CDR3 is CASSSLPLAGVGDTQYF. In nucleotides, the CDR3 is TGTGCCAGCAGCTCCCTTCCCCTAGCGGGAGTAGGGGATACGCAGTATTTT. Supplemented by reference TRBV9 and TRBJ2-3, the full variable domain reads DSGVTQTPKHLITATGQRVTLRCSPRSGDLSVYWYQQSLDQGLQFLIQYYNGEERAKGNILERFSAQQFPDLHSELNLSSLELGDSALYFCASSSLPLAGVGDTQYFGPGTRLTVL.

The chain is built from TRBV7-8 and TRBJ1-1, with 7 bases lining up with TRBD1. Germline lookup yields CDR1 SGHVS and CDR2 FQNEAQ. With V trimmed by 3 bases and J by 4 bases, 5 bases remained unmatched. This CDR3 spans 14 amino acids. CDR3 region: CASSFDRVPTEAFF. Here the CDR3 DNA reads TGTGCCAGCAGCTTTGACAGGGTACCCACTGAAGCTTTCTTT.

In its sample, this clonotype was seen a few times. The V and J genes are TRBV20-1 and TRBJ2-1, with a weak D call TRBD2 (6 bases). Germline CDR1 and CDR2: DFQATT and SNEGSKA (reference sequence). The V gene lost 6 bases and the J gene lost 5 bases, with 20 bases spanning the gap. The CDR3 contains 15 residues. The DNA of the CDR3 is TGCAGTGCAACCAATCCCCAGACTAGGGACAATGAGCAGTTCTTC. Amino acids: CSATNPQTRDNEQFF.

There are a few counts of this clonotype. The chain employs TRBV7-2 and TRBJ1-5; D gene unclear. Trimming stripped 3 bases from V and 0 bases from J, with 9 bases between. Looked up from germline, CDR1 is SGHTA and CDR2 is FQGNSA. The CDR3 is 15 amino acids. The chain's CDR3 is CASSLTQYSNQPQHF. Written as DNA, the CDR3 is TGTGCCAGCAGCTTGACACAATATAGCAATCAGCCCCAGCATTTT.

The table lists this clonotype with many counts. The chain links TRBV20-1 to TRBJ2-7; possibly TRBD1 for D (6 bases). The CDR3 sequence is 11 residues long. Trimming took off 4 bases at V and 6 bases at J, with 10 bases between the two ends. Germline V gene sequence: CDR1 DFQATT, CDR2 SNEGSKA (reference sequence). The CDR3 protein is CSANSGAEQYF. CDR3 DNA sequence: TGCAGTGCTAATTCAGGGGCCGAGCAGTACTTC.

CDR3 in amino acids: CASSLPLGVTGPYEQYF. CDR3 DNA: TGTGCCAGCAGCTTACCCCTCGGGGTAACAGGGCCCTACGAGCAGTACTTC. The V call is TRBV7-2, the J call TRBJ2-7, with D possibly matching TRBD1 (6 bases). The CDR3 has 17 residues. The germline V gene has CDR1 SGHTA and CDR2 FQGNSA. Trimming pared 2 bases from V and 2 bases from J, leaving 19 bases between.

V and J are TRBV6-1 and TRBJ2-6; D unclear. The CDR3 covers 13 residues. The germline CDR1 and CDR2 sequences are MNHNS and SASEGT. V lost 6 bases to trimming and J lost 2 bases, with 5 bases between them. The CDR3, as DNA: TGTGCCAGCAGATGGGCTGGGGCCAACGTCCTGACTTTC. Its translation: CASRWAGANVLTF.

The chain couples TRBV28 to TRBJ2-5; 9 nucleotides agree with TRBD1. Losses at the gene ends were 6 bases for V and 1 base for J; bases not matched to a gene: 15. Per germline, CDR1 MDHEN and CDR2 SYDVKM. CDR3 length: 18 residues. The CDR3 DNA reads as TGTGCCAGCAGCACCCAGACAGGGGGAGATTTTATCCAAGAGACCCAGTACTTC. Translating gives CASSTQTGGDFIQETQYF.